This T cell receptor beta chain emerged from a study of blood T cells in healthy people across ages. Study-level information: About one barcoded beta molecule per two T cells came from capture by template switching.

Combining a sample-barcoded 5' primer with a J-beta primer mix, a second PCR ran for roughly 6 to 12 cycles. Each cDNA molecule received a tag from a template-switch adaptor that had 12 random nucleotides. A minimum of 2.5 million CDR3-containing paired-end reads was obtained for each sample. Each CDR3 protein is one row after TCRdb ran MiXCR on the 5' RACE reads. Here the sample spans 1.8 million or so distinct CDR3 sequences, more than 35% being singletons. Per the germline V gene, CDR1 is SGHAT and CDR2 is FQNNGV. Trimming took off 6 bases at V and 4 bases at J, with 13 bases between the two ends. The CDR3 has 15 amino acids.

The TCR originated in a human donor in good health. The V gene is TRBV11-2, the J gene TRBJ1-6; weak D call: TRBD1 (6 bases). Sequenced: blood. DNA for the CDR3: TGTGCCAGCAGATTAACAGGGCTGTATAATTCACCCCTCCACTTT. Protein sequence: CASRLTGLYNSPLHF.